This T cell receptor beta chain was identified in a study of blood T cell repertoires in COVID-19. Study in general: Acute-phase and convalescent COVID-19 samples originated in the United States, Italy and Spain.

This table comes from immunoSEQ multiplex PCR, and its TCRdb copy is limited to in-frame clones, with some not included. The repertoire has some 160,000 clones, more than 70% of them found once; the top ten carry approximately 3%. This clonotype was obtained from a man aged 60 to 75 with acute or convalescent COVID-19. The specimen sequenced was peripheral blood.

The CDR3, as DNA: TGTGCCAGCAGCACTCGGACAGGGATGCCCCAAGAGACCCAGTACTTC. It encodes CASSTRTGMPQETQYF. The rearrangement links TRBV7-2 to TRBJ2-5; 8 bases match TRBD1. The CDR3 has 16 amino acids. Germline CDR1 and CDR2: SGHTA and FQGNSA. The V and J ends lost 5 bases and 1 base, in that order; junction bases with no gene match: 9.